What follows describes a single T cell receptor beta chain. Its antigen is not known. Looked up from germline, CDR1 is DFQATT and CDR2 is SNEGSKA (reference sequence). The ends lost 3 bases at V and 5 bases at J; junction bases unmatched: 8. This CDR3 region has 15 residues. Scientists amplified the TCR beta CDR3 regions from RNA transcripts. Second-round multiplex PCR followed a first-round RT-PCR using HTBI primers. TCRdb ran MiXCR on the multiplex PCR reads and lists one entry per CDR3 protein. This table holds more than 550,000 distinct CDR3 sequences, over 40% found once. The data are from a study of Graves' ophthalmopathy and Graves' hyperthyroidism. Findings and caveats of the study: Most clonotypes expanded in thyroid above 0.001 frequency were present in blood too.

PBMCs came from roughly 9.1 ml of fresh peripheral blood. The chain recombines TRBV20-1 with TRBJ2-5; 11 nucleotides align to TRBD2. The sample was peripheral blood. The TCR originated in an adult man with Graves' ophthalmopathy. CDR3 in DNA: TGCAGTGCTAGTAGGCTAGCGGGAGGTTATGAGACCCAGTACTTC. The encoded protein is CSASRLAGGYETQYF.